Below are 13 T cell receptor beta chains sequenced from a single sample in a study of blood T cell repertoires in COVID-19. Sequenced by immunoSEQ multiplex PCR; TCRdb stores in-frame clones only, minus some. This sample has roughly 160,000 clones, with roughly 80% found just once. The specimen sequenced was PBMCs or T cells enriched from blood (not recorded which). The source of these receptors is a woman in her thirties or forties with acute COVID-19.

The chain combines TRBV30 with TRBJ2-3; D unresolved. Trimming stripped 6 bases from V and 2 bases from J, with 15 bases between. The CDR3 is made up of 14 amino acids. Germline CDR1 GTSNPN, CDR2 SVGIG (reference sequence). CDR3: CACQSVTATDTQYF. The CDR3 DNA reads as TGTGCCTGCCAATCGGTAACTGCCACAGATACGCAGTATTTT.

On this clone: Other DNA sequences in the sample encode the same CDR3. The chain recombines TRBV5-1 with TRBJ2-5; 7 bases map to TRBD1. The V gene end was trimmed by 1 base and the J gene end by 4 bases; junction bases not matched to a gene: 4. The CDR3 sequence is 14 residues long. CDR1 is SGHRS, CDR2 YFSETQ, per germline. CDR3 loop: CASSLTGAGETQYF. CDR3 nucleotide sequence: TGCGCCAGCAGCTTGACAGGGGCAGGAGAGACCCAGTACTTC.

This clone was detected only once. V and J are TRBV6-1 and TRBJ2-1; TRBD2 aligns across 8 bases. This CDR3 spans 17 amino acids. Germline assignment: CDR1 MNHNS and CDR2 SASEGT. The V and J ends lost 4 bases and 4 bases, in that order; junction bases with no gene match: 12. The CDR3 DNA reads TGTGCCAGCAGTGCTATGGCGGGAGGACAACATTACAATGAGCAGTTCTTC. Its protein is CASSAMAGGQHYNEQFF.

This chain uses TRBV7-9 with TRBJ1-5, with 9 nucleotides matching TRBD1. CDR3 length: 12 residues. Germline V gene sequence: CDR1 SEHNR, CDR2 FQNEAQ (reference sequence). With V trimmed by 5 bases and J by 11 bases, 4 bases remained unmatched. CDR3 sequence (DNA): TGTGCCAGCAGCCCGGGGACAGGGACCCAGCATTTT. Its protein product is CASSPGTGTQHF. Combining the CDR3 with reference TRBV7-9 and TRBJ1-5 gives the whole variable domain DTGVSQNPRHKITKRGQNVTFRCDPISEHNRLYWYRQTLGQGPEFLTYFQNEAQLEKSRLLSDRFSAERPKGSFSTLEIQRTEQGDSAMYLCASSPGTGTQHFGDGTRLSIL.

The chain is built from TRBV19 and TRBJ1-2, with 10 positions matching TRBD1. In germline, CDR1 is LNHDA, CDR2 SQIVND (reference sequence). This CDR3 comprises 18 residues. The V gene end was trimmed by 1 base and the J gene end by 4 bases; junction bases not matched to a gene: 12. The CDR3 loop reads CASSIAQWDRGPSYGYTF. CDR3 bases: TGTGCCAGTAGTATAGCCCAGTGGGACAGGGGACCCTCCTATGGCTACACCTTC.

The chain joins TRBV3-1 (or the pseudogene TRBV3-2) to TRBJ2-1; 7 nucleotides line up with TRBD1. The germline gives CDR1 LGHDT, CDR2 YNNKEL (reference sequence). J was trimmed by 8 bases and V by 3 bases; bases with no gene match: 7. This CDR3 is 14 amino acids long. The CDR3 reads CASSQRGRTDEQFF. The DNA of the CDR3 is TGTGCCAGCAGCCAGAGGGGGCGCACGGATGAGCAGTTCTTC.

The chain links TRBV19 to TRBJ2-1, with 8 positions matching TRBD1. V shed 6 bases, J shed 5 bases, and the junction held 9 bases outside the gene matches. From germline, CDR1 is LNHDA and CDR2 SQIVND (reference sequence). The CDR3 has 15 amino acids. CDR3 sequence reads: CASSSDRGWNNEQFF. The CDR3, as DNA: TGTGCCAGTAGCTCCGACAGGGGCTGGAACAATGAGCAGTTCTTC.

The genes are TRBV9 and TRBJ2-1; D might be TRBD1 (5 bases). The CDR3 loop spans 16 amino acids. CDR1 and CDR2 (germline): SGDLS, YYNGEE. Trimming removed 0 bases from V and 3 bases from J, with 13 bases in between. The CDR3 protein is CASSVEGQGLYNEQFF. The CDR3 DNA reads TGTGCCAGCAGCGTAGAGGGGCAGGGCCTCTACAATGAGCAGTTCTTC.

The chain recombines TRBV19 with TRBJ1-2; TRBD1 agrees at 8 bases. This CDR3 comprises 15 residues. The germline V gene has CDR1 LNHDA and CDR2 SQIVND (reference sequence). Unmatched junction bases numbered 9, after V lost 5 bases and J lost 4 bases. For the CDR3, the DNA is TGTGCCAGTAGTTTCGACAGGGGTCTGAGCTATGGCTACACCTTC. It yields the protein CASSFDRGLSYGYTF.

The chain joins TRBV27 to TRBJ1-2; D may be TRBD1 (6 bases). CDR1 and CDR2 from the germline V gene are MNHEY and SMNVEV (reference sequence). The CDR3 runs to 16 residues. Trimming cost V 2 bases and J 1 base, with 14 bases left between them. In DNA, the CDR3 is TGTGCCAGCAGTTTAATTCAGGACAGTAATAACTATGGCTACACCTTC. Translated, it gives CASSLIQDSNNYGYTF.

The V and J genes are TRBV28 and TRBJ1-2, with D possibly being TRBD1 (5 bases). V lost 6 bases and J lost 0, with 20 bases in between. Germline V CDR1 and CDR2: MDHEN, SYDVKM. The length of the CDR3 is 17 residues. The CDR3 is CASSPLIHPTANYGYTF. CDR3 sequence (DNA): TGTGCCAGCAGCCCACTTATCCATCCGACAGCTAACTATGGCTACACCTTC.

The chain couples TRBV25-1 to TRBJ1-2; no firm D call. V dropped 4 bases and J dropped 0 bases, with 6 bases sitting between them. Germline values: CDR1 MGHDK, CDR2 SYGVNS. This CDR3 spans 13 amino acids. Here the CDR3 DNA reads TGTGCCAGCAGTGGGCAGGCTAACTATGGCTACACCTTC. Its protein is CASSGQANYGYTF.

The CDR3 region has the DNA TGTGCCAGCAGCCTAGGGGGCACGGAAAAACTGTTTTTT. This gives the protein CASSLGGTEKLFF. The V call is TRBV6-5, the J call TRBJ1-4; 7 bases agree with TRBD1. The trim removed 6 bases at V and 8 bases at J, leaving 6 bases unmatched. The CDR3 extends over 13 amino acids. Germline V CDR1 and CDR2: MNHEY, SVGAGI.